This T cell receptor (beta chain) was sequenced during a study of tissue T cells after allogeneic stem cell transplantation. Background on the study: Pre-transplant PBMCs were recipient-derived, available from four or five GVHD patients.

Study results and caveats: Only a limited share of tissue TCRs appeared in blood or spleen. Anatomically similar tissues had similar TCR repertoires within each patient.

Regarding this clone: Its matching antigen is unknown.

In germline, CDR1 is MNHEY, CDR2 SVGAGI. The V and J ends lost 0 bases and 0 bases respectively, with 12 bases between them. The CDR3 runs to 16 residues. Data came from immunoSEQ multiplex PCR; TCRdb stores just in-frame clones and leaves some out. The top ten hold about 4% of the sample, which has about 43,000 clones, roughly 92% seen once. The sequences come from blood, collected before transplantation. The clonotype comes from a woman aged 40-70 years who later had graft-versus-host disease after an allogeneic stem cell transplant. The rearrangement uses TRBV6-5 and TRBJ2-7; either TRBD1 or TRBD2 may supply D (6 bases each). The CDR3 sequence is CASSYSSGAFSYEQYF. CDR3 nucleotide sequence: TGTGCCAGCAGTTACTCGTCGGGGGCCTTCTCCTACGAGCAGTACTTC.